These T cell receptor beta chains were read from a single sample in a study of T cell repertoires in ileal Crohn's disease. The protocol was immunoSEQ multiplex PCR, while the TCRdb copy is restricted to in-frame clones and leaves out a portion. The sample lists over 8,500 clones, about 82% occurring once. The sequencing sample was made of ileal tissue. These TCRs come from an adult with Crohn's disease. Each CDR3 is given with its conserved first and last residue. Each record gives: J gene, V gene, CDR3 protein.

J gene: TRBJ2-7; V gene: TRBV4-2; CDR3 protein: CASSQGLAGAYEQYF
J gene: TRBJ2-7; V gene: TRBV6-5; CDR3 protein: CASSYGPYEQYF
J gene: TRBJ2-2; V gene: TRBV11-2; CDR3 protein: CASSLRGSGSNTGELFF
J gene: TRBJ2-7; V gene: TRBV5-6; CDR3 protein: CASSSKVGGRASGQYF
J gene: TRBJ1-1; V gene: TRBV7-8; CDR3 protein: CASSLLATLNTEAFF
J gene: TRBJ2-5; V gene: TRBV7-9; CDR3 protein: CASRGGTGETQYF
J gene: TRBJ2-7; V gene: TRBV19; CDR3 protein: CASSMIQREGLPQYF
J gene: TRBJ1-2; V gene: TRBV28; CDR3 protein: CASSFYGGSYGYTF
J gene: TRBJ2-5; V gene: TRBV29-1; CDR3 protein: CSGLEAETQYF
J gene: TRBJ2-1; V gene: TRBV27; CDR3 protein: CASRLAGNEQFF
J gene: TRBJ2-3; V gene: TRBV7-9; CDR3 protein: CASSSTSGNSDTQYF
J gene: TRBJ1-4; V gene: TRBV2; CDR3 protein: CASSGQGYEKLFF
J gene: TRBJ1-2; V gene: TRBV29-1; CDR3 protein: CSVESSGGGYGYTF